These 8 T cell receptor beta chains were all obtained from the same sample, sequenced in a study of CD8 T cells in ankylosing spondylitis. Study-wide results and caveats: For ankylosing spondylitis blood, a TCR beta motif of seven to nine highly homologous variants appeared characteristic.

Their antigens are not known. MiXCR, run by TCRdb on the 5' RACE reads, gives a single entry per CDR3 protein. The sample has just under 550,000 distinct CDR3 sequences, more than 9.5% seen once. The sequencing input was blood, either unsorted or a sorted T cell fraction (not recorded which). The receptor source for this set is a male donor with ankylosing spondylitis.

CDR3: CASSQVGSRYNEQFF. The CDR3 DNA follows: TGTGCCAGCAGCCAAGTCGGGAGTCGGTACAATGAGCAGTTCTTC. The chain has TRBV14 and TRBJ2-1, with D tentatively TRBD2 (6 bases). The V gene's germline CDR1 is SGHDN and CDR2 FVKESK. The germline V and J ends were trimmed by 1 base and 4 bases, with 11 bases remaining between them. This CDR3 spans 15 amino acids.

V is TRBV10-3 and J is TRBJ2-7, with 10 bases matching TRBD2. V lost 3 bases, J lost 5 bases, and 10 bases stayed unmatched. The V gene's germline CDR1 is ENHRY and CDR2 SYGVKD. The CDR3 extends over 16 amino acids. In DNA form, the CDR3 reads TGTGCCATCAGTGATACTAGCGGGGAACTCCTAGACGAGCAGTACTTC. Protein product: CAISDTSGELLDEQYF.

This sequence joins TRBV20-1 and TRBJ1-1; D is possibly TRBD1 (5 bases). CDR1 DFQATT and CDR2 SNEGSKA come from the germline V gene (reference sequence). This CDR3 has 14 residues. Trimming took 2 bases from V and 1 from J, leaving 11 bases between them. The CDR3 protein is CSARRRQQNTEAFF. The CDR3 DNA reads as TGCAGTGCTAGAAGACGACAGCAGAACACTGAAGCTTTCTTT.

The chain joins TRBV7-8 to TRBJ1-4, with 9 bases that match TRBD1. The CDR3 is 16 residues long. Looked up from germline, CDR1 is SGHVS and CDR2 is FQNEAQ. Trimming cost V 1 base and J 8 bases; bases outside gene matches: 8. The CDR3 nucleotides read TGTGCCAGCAGCTTAGGGGACAGGGAGCGTCGCGAAAAACTGTTTTTT. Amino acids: CASSLGDRERREKLFF.

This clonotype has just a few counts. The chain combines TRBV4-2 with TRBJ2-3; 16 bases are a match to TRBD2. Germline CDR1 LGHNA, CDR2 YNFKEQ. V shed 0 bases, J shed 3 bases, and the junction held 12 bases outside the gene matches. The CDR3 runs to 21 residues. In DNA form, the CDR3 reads TGTGCCAGCAGCCAAGATGCTTCCGGGACTAGCGGGAGGGCCTCGACAGATACGCAGTATTTT. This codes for CASSQDASGTSGRASTDTQYF.

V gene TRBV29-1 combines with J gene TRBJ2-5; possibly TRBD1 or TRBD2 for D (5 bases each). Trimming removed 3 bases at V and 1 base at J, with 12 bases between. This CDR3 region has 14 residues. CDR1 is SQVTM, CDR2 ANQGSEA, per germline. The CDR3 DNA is TGCAGCGTTGACGCCGGGGCCTCCCAAGAGACCCAGTACTTC. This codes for CSVDAGASQETQYF.

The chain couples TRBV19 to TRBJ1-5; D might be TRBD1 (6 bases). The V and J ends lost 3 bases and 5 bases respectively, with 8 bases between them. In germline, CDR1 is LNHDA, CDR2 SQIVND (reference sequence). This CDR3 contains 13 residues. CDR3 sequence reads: CASSMAGDQPQHF. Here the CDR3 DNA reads TGTGCCAGTAGTATGGCAGGGGATCAGCCCCAGCATTTT. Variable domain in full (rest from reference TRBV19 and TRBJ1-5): DGGITQSPKYLFRKEGQNVTLSCEQNLNHDAMYWYRQDPGQGLRLIYYSQIVNDFQKGDIAEGYSVSREKKESFPLTVTSAQKNPTAFYLCASSMAGDQPQHFGDGTRLSIL.

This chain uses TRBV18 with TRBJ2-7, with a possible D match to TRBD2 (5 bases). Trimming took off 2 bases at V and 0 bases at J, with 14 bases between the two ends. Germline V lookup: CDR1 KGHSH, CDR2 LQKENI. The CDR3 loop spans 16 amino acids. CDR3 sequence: CASSPIGVQSSYEQYF. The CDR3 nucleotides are TGTGCCAGCTCACCAATCGGGGTACAGAGCTCCTACGAGCAGTACTTC.